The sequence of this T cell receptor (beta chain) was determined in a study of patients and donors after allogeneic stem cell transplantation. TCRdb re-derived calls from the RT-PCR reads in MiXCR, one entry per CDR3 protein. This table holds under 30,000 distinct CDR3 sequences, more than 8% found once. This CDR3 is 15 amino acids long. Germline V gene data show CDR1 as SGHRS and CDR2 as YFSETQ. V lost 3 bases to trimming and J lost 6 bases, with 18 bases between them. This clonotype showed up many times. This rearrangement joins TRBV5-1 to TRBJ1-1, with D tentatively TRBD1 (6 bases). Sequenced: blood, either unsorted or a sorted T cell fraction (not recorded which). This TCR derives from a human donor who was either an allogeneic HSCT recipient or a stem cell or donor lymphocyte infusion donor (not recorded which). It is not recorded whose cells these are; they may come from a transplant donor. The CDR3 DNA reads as TGCGCCAGCAGCTCACCCGGGACAAGGGCTCCTGAAGCTTTCTTT. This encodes CASSSPGTRAPEAFF.